These 9 T cell receptor beta chains were sequenced from one sample in a study of shared clonotypes between healthy human individuals. The table came from immunoSEQ multiplex PCR; TCRdb's copy has only in-frame clones and leaves some out. Of some 2,500,000 clones listed, around 93% are singletons. The sample comprised naive CD4+ T cells from PBMCs. The subset is: CD45RA+ positively selected. The receptors were sampled from a man younger than 30 in good health. Some clones in this sample may be carry-over from other donors' samples.

The chain has TRBV6-5 and TRBJ2-7, with a weak D call TRBD2 (5 bases). Germline lookup yields CDR1 MNHEY and CDR2 SVGAGI. The CDR3 has 14 amino acids. The V end was cut by 5 bases, the J end by 4 bases, with 15 bases between. CDR3 sequence: CASSSHAGDYEQYF. CDR3 nucleotides: TGTGCCAGCAGTAGCCATGCCGGGGATTACGAGCAGTACTTC.

The rearrangement joins TRBV19 to TRBJ2-7; TRBD1 might be the D (6 bases). The germline V and J ends were trimmed by 5 bases and 6 bases, with 23 bases remaining between them. The CDR3 loop spans 16 amino acids. Per the germline V gene, CDR1 is LNHDA and CDR2 is SQIVND (reference sequence). The CDR3 DNA reads as TGTGCCAGTAGTCCCTACTCTCGACAGGTCGCGGGCGAGCAGTACTTC. It yields the protein CASSPYSRQVAGEQYF.

This CDR3 is CASRVGAEGNTIYF. The CDR3 DNA follows: TGTGCCTCAAGGGTCGGGGCGGAGGGAAACACCATATATTTT. V is TRBV6-1 and J is TRBJ1-3, with D perhaps matching TRBD1 (5 bases). This CDR3 contains 14 residues. Trimming removed 11 bases at V and 4 bases at J, with 18 bases between. Germline assignment: CDR1 MNHNS and CDR2 SASEGT.

The gene calls are TRBV7-2 and TRBJ1-2, with D hard to call. Per germline, CDR1 SGHTA and CDR2 FQGNSA. V lost 3 bases and J 3 bases, leaving 11 bases between the germline ends. This CDR3 region has 14 residues. The CDR3 coding sequence is TGTGCCAGCAGCTTGTCCGGTTTTGACTATGGCTACACCTTC. It is translated as CASSLSGFDYGYTF.

As to this clone: The sample has other DNA sequences that encode this CDR3 too. The chain recombines TRBV18 with TRBJ2-1; TRBD1 is a possible D gene (6 bases). The ends were cut back, 6 bases at V and 0 bases at J, with 9 bases in the middle. Germline values: CDR1 KGHSH, CDR2 LQKENI. The CDR3 covers 14 residues. In nucleotides, the CDR3 is TGTGCCAGCTCTCCCAGGGGCTCCTACAATGAGCAGTTCTTC. It specifies CASSPRGSYNEQFF.

The chain has TRBV4-1 and TRBJ2-5; TRBD2 aligns across 11 bases. This CDR3 has 16 residues. The trim removed 3 bases at V and 1 base at J, leaving 4 bases unmatched. Germline V gives CDR1 MGHRA, CDR2 YSYEKL. CDR3 nucleotide sequence: TGCGCCAGCAGCCACGGACTAGCGGGCCTCCAAGAGACCCAGTACTTC. Residues: CASSHGLAGLQETQYF.

The CDR3 sequence: CASSGARPSPQHF. The CDR3 DNA sequence: TGTGCCAGCAGTGGTGCCAGGCCGTCACCCCAGCATTTT. The rearrangement joins TRBV2 to TRBJ1-5; no clear D. This CDR3 has 13 residues. Trimming left V 4 bases short and J 10 bases short, with 14 bases between. Germline CDR1 SNHLY, CDR2 FYNNEI.

The sample holds a few counts of this clone. The V and J genes are TRBV2 and TRBJ1-1; the match to TRBD1 covers 7 bases. From germline, CDR1 is SNHLY and CDR2 FYNNEI. V shed 1 base, J shed 5 bases, and the junction held 4 bases outside the gene matches. The CDR3 contains 14 residues. The CDR3: CASSEVRGQTEAFF. CDR3 bases: TGTGCCAGCAGTGAAGTGAGGGGGCAAACTGAAGCTTTCTTT.

J is TRBJ2-3 and V is TRBV15; the D is unclear. The CDR3 has 13 residues. Germline-derived CDR1 and CDR2 are LNHNV and YYDKDF (reference sequence). V was pared by 2 bases and J by 2 bases, with 5 bases between. DNA for the CDR3: TGTGCCACCAGCAGACCCGCCACAGATACGCAGTATTTT. It is translated as CATSRPATDTQYF.